These 30 T cell receptor beta chains came from one sample sequenced in a study of T-cell memory formation after mild COVID-19. MiXCR, run by TCRdb on the 5' RACE reads, gives a single entry per CDR3 protein. The sample gives about 350,000 distinct CDR3 sequences, 20% to 25% of which show up once; 20% to 25% is in the top ten. Sequenced material: PBMCs or a T cell subset sorted from them (not recorded which). These receptors all come from a man aged 18 to 30 who had mild COVID-19 (a few samples of this study predate the infection). Cell type and time point are not known.

The chain joins TRBV7-9 to TRBJ2-2; the D is unclear. The CDR3 is 15 residues long. The germline gives CDR1 SEHNR, CDR2 FQNEAQ (reference sequence). V lost 10 bases and J 4 bases, leaving 19 bases between the germline ends. CDR3 DNA sequence: TGTGCCATCGACCCCACGGACCCGCTCACCGGGGAGCTGTTTTTT. It encodes CAIDPTDPLTGELFF.

This clonotype was seen ten or more times. The chain employs TRBV4-2 and TRBJ2-3, with 7 bases lining up with TRBD2. This CDR3 comprises 15 residues. V was pared by 0 bases and J by 4 bases, with 4 bases of the junction left unmatched. Germline V lookup: CDR1 LGHNA, CDR2 YNFKEQ. In DNA form, the CDR3 reads TGTGCCAGCAGCCAAGATGGGGGGAGGGCAGATACGCAGTATTTT. Protein: CASSQDGGRADTQYF.

This chain links TRBV12-3 or TRBV12-4 with TRBJ1-2; tentative D call: TRBD1 (5 bases). CDR3 size: 13 residues. Between the trimmed V and J ends, which lost 5 bases and 8 bases, there was a span of 15 bases. The CDR3 DNA sequence: TGTGCCAGCAGTCTCCGGGACCGTTTAGGCTACACCTTC. It translates to CASSLRDRLGYTF.

This clonotype has more than one count but fewer than ten. This rearrangement joins TRBV6-2 or TRBV6-3 to TRBJ2-7; D may match TRBD1 or TRBD2 (6 bases each). CDR1 is MNHEY and CDR2 is SVGEGT in the germline V gene. The CDR3 has 13 amino acids. Trimming took 7 bases from V and 3 from J, leaving 13 bases between them. The CDR3 coding sequence is TGTGCCAGCAAATTAGGAGGGGGCTACGAGCAGTACTTC. It translates to CASKLGGGYEQYF.

In its sample, this clonotype was seen a few times. V is TRBV5-6 and J is TRBJ2-2; D is unresolved. V gave up 4 bases and J gave up 4 bases, with 11 bases separating them. Per germline, CDR1 SGHDT and CDR2 YYEEEE. The CDR3 consists of 14 residues. As DNA, the CDR3 is TGTGCCAGCAGCCCGATAATATTCACCGGGGAGCTGTTTTTT. Translation gives CASSPIIFTGELFF.

This chain joins TRBV5-1 and TRBJ1-2; 9 nucleotides agree with TRBD1. Germline V gene sequence: CDR1 SGHRS, CDR2 YFSETQ. CDR3 size: 15 residues. Unmatched junction bases numbered 7, after V lost 4 bases and J lost 3 bases. The CDR3 DNA sequence: TGCGCCAGCAGCGCACAAAGGACAGGGGACTATGGCTACACCTTC. Translating it yields CASSAQRTGDYGYTF.

V is TRBV7-3 and J is TRBJ1-5, with D maybe TRBD1 (5 bases). Trimming left V 8 bases short and J 2 bases short, with 7 bases between. This CDR3 is built from 12 residues. Germline values: CDR1 SGHTA, CDR2 FQGTGA. The CDR3 region has the DNA TGTGCCAGCCGGGACGGCAATCAGCCCCAGCATTTT. It translates to CASRDGNQPQHF.

This clonotype was seen a handful of times. The chain combines TRBV10-3 with TRBJ1-5; D is unclear. The CDR3 contains 13 residues. Germline CDR1 reads ENHRY; CDR2 reads SYGVKD. V lost 4 bases and J lost 6, with 10 bases in between. The CDR3 coding sequence is TGTGCCATCAGTGGGGCGGTTGGTCAGCCCCAGCATTTT. Amino acids: CAISGAVGQPQHF.

This chain links TRBV13 with TRBJ1-1, with a weak D call TRBD1 (5 bases). Per germline, CDR1 PRHDT and CDR2 FYEKMQ (reference sequence). Trimming removed 4 bases at V and 3 bases at J, with 15 bases between. The CDR3 has 15 residues. The CDR3 DNA reads TGTGCCAGCAGCTCGGGGCGAGGTGCCGACACTGAAGCTTTCTTT. Protein product: CASSSGRGADTEAFF. Looking up the rest from reference TRBV13 and TRBJ1-1 gives the full variable domain: AAGVIQSPRHLIKEKRETATLKCYPIPRHDTVYWYQQGPGQDPQFLISFYEKMQSDKGSIPDRFSAQQFSDYHSELNMSSLELGDSALYFCASSSGRGADTEAFFGQGTRLTVV.

The table lists this clonotype with a few counts. This rearrangement joins TRBV2 to TRBJ1-1; D call uncertain. In germline, CDR1 is SNHLY, CDR2 FYNNEI. V was trimmed by 9 bases and J by 11 bases, leaving 19 bases between them. CDR3 length equals 12 residues. The CDR3 here is CASTLGSAGAFF. The DNA for the CDR3 is TGTGCCAGTACCTTGGGGTCAGCGGGGGCTTTCTTT.

The chain has TRBV18 and TRBJ1-4; D ambiguous. Germline assignment: CDR1 KGHSH and CDR2 LQKENI. V lost 6 bases and J 6 bases, leaving 20 bases between the germline ends. The CDR3 covers 16 residues. CDR3 region: CASSPMRAYEDEKLFF. CDR3 nucleotides: TGTGCCAGCTCTCCCATGAGGGCATACGAGGATGAAAAACTGTTTTTT.

The V gene is TRBV10-3, the J gene TRBJ1-4, with 7 bases lining up with TRBD1. V was pared by 8 bases and J by 2 bases, with 5 bases of the junction left unmatched. The germline V gene has CDR1 ENHRY and CDR2 SYGVKD. CDR3 length: 14 residues. CDR3 sequence: CAIGRDSTNEKLFF. CDR3 DNA sequence: TGTGCCATCGGAAGGGACAGTACTAATGAAAAACTGTTTTTT.

The chain combines TRBV5-1 with TRBJ1-1, with D unresolved. The CDR3 runs to 14 residues. V lost 4 bases and J lost 3, with 13 bases in between. Germline V gives CDR1 SGHRS, CDR2 YFSETQ. The CDR3 coding sequence is TGCGCCAGCAGCGAGGCCCTGGGGTACACTGAAGCTTTCTTT. This translates into CASSEALGYTEAFF.

This clonotype turned up a few times. The chain uses TRBV6-2 or TRBV6-3 and TRBJ2-5, with D possibly TRBD1 on 6 matching bases. Germline-derived CDR1 and CDR2 are MNHEY and SVGEGT. The V end was cut by 2 bases, the J end by 7 bases, with 23 bases between. CDR3 length: 17 residues. The CDR3 sequence is CASSYPPTGAGRATQYF. DNA for the CDR3: TGTGCCAGCAGTTACCCGCCGACAGGAGCTGGCAGGGCGACCCAGTACTTC.

This clonotype was seen more than once but under ten times. The chain links TRBV5-1 to TRBJ2-5, with D hard to call. The CDR3 consists of 13 residues. Germline assignment: CDR1 SGHRS and CDR2 YFSETQ. The V end was cut by 4 bases, the J end by 3 bases, with 10 bases between. In DNA, the CDR3 is TGCGCCAGCAGCCGCGATCGAAAAGAGACCCAGTACTTC. Its translation is CASSRDRKETQYF. Full variable domain (outside the CDR3, taken from reference TRBV5-1 and TRBJ2-5): KAGVTQTPRYLIKTRGQQVTLSCSPISGHRSVSWYQQTPGQGLQFLFEYFSETQRNKGNFPGRFSGRQFSNSRSEMNVSTLELGDSALYLCASSRDRKETQYFGPGTRLLVL.

This clonotype was picked up a small number of times. The chain is built from TRBV27 and TRBJ1-2; the match to TRBD1 covers 8 bases. Germline CDR1 is MNHEY and CDR2 is SMNVEV (reference sequence). Trimming at V came to 0 bases and at J to 3 bases, leaving 3 bases not matched to a gene. The CDR3 totals 15 residues. CDR3 loop: CASSLSMGQDYGYTF. The CDR3 nucleotides read TGTGCCAGCAGTTTATCAATGGGACAGGACTATGGCTACACCTTC.

The V gene is TRBV7-2, the J gene TRBJ1-6, with 9 positions matching TRBD1. Unmatched junction bases numbered 5, after V lost 6 bases and J lost 8 bases. Germline CDR1 reads SGHTA; CDR2 reads FQGNSA. The CDR3 has 14 amino acids. CDR3 in DNA: TGTGCCAGCAGTTGGACAGGGGAGTATTCACCCCTCCACTTT. Translating gives CASSWTGEYSPLHF.

This clonotype occurred a few times. J is TRBJ1-2 and V is TRBV20-1; D possibly corresponds to TRBD1 (6 bases). Trimming removed 6 bases at V and 4 bases at J, with 15 bases between. Germline CDR1 and CDR2: DFQATT and SNEGSKA (reference sequence). The CDR3 is 13 residues long. CDR3: CSADYRESYGYTF. The CDR3 bases are TGCAGTGCAGATTACAGGGAATCCTATGGCTACACCTTC.

This clonotype turned up a few times. The V gene is TRBV7-9, the J gene TRBJ2-2, with 12 bases fitting TRBD1. Per germline, CDR1 SEHNR and CDR2 FQNEAQ (reference sequence). The V gene end was trimmed by 10 bases and the J gene end by 6 bases; junction bases not matched to a gene: 6. This CDR3 contains 14 residues. The CDR3 loop reads CATPGQGAPGELFF. In DNA form, the CDR3 reads TGTGCCACCCCGGGACAGGGGGCACCCGGGGAGCTGTTTTTT.

This clonotype has only a few counts. This chain uses TRBV5-1 with TRBJ2-7; D might be TRBD1 or TRBD2, each matching 5 bases. Looked up from germline, CDR1 is SGHRS and CDR2 is YFSETQ. V was pared by 4 bases and J by 5 bases, with 22 bases between. This CDR3 region has 16 residues. DNA for the CDR3: TGCGCCAGCAGCCCGGGTGACATTGGGGGTACGGACGAGCAGTACGTC. Translating gives CASSPGDIGGTDEQYV.

This clonotype was seen ten or more times. V usage is TRBV11-2 and J usage is TRBJ2-1; TRBD2 agrees at 7 bases. The CDR3 has 16 residues. Germline V gene sequence: CDR1 SGHAT, CDR2 FQNNGV. The junction had 12 bases not matched to a gene; V was cut back by 5 bases and J by 5 bases. The CDR3 protein is CASSRFFSGPDNEQFF. CDR3 bases: TGTGCCAGCAGCCGTTTCTTTAGCGGGCCAGACAATGAGCAGTTCTTC. The full variable domain, completed using reference TRBV11-2 and TRBJ2-1, is EAGVAQSPRYKIIEKRQSVAFWCNPISGHATLYWYQQILGQGPKLLIQFQNNGVVDDSQLPKDRFSAERLKGVDSTLKIQPAKLEDSAVYLCASSRFFSGPDNEQFFGPGTRLTVL.

V and J are TRBV29-1 and TRBJ2-7, with D perhaps matching TRBD1 or TRBD2 (6 bases each). Germline V gene lookup returns CDR1 SQVTM and CDR2 ANQGSEA. Trimming cost V 5 bases and J 0 bases, with 14 bases left between them. This CDR3 spans 14 amino acids. CDR3 residues: CSVRRGGLSYEQYF. DNA of the CDR3: TGCAGCGTTCGAAGAGGGGGGCTCTCCTACGAGCAGTACTTC.

This clonotype occurred a few times. The V gene is TRBV7-9, the J gene TRBJ2-7; D may be TRBD1 or TRBD2 (5 bases each). The CDR3 loop spans 13 amino acids. V lost 3 bases, J lost 4 bases, and 10 bases lay in between. Germline CDR1 is SEHNR and CDR2 is FQNEAQ (reference sequence). The CDR3 here is CASSFGTDYEQYV. CDR3 DNA sequence: TGTGCCAGCAGCTTTGGGACGGATTACGAGCAGTACGTC.

This clonotype was found many times. The chain recombines TRBV24-1 with TRBJ2-3, with a weak D call TRBD1 (6 bases). Between the trimmed V and J ends, which lost 2 bases and 2 bases, there was a span of 10 bases. The CDR3 covers 15 residues. Germline assignment: CDR1 KGHDR and CDR2 SFDVKD. In nucleotides, the CDR3 is TGTGCCACCAGTGATTACAGGGAGACCACAGATACGCAGTATTTT. This sequence encodes CATSDYRETTDTQYF.

This clonotype was counted a few times. V usage is TRBV7-9 and J usage is TRBJ1-1; weak D call: TRBD1 (6 bases). CDR1 and CDR2 (germline): SEHNR, FQNEAQ (reference sequence). This CDR3 is built from 15 residues. Trimming took off 1 base at V and 0 bases at J, with 9 bases between the two ends. The CDR3 DNA reads as TGTGCCAGCAGCTTAGTAGGGACAATGAACACTGAAGCTTTCTTT. Its translation is CASSLVGTMNTEAFF.

V usage is TRBV7-6 and J usage is TRBJ1-6; 11 nucleotides agree with TRBD1. Trimming at V came to 3 bases and at J to 9 bases, leaving 4 bases not matched to a gene. In germline, CDR1 is SGHVS, CDR2 FNYEAQ. CDR3 length equals 15 residues. CDR3 bases: TGTGCCAGCAGCTTGGGGACAGGGGGTTTTTCACCCCTCCACTTT. Encoded protein: CASSLGTGGFSPLHF.

This clonotype was observed a handful of times. The chain carries TRBV7-2 and TRBJ1-5; TRBD1 matches at 7 bases. V lost 2 bases and J lost 5; bases outside the gene matches: 6. Germline values: CDR1 SGHTA, CDR2 FQGNSA. The CDR3 is 15 residues long. CDR3 sequence reads: CASSLNRGLDQPQHF. DNA of the CDR3: TGTGCCAGCAGCTTAAACAGGGGTTTGGATCAGCCCCAGCATTTT.

The rearrangement joins TRBV11-2 to TRBJ2-1; D may be TRBD2 (6 bases). V lost 3 bases and J 2 bases, leaving 11 bases between the germline ends. Germline CDR1 is SGHAT and CDR2 is FQNNGV. The CDR3 has 15 amino acids. This CDR3 reads CASSFAGTTYNEQFF. CDR3 nucleotides: TGTGCCAGCAGCTTTGCGGGGACCACCTACAATGAGCAGTTCTTC.

The V and J genes are TRBV2 and TRBJ2-6, with D perhaps matching TRBD1 (5 bases). The germline gives CDR1 SNHLY, CDR2 FYNNEI. The ends were cut back, 6 bases at V and 0 bases at J, with 12 bases in the middle. The CDR3 loop spans 16 amino acids. CDR3 nucleotide sequence: TGTGCCAGCAGCGCCCTAGGGGACTCTGGGGCCAACGTCCTGACTTTC. Translation: CASSALGDSGANVLTF.

This rearrangement joins TRBV5-6 to TRBJ1-2; D is uncertain. CDR1 SGHDT and CDR2 YYEEEE come from the germline V gene. The CDR3 has 13 residues. V was trimmed by 6 bases and J by 8 bases, leaving 17 bases between them. CDR3 sequence (DNA): TGTGCCAGCACCTTCGATCCTAATCTAGGCTACACCTTC. As protein: CASTFDPNLGYTF.